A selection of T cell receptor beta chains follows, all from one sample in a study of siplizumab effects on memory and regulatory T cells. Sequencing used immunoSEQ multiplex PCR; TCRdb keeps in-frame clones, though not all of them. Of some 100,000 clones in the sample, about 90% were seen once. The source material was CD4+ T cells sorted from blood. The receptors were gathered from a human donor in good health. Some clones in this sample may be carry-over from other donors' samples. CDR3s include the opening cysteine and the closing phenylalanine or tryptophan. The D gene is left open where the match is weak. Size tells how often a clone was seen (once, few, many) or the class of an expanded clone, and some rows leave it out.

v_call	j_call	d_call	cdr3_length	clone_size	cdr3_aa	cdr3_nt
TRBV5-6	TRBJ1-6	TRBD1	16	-	CASSSSQGAGNSPLHF	TGTGCCAGCAGCTCGTCACAGGGGGCCGGCAATTCACCCCTCCACTTT
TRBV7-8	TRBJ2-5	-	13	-	CASSPRQEETQYF	TGTGCCAGCAGCCCCCGACAGGAAGAGACCCAGTACTTC
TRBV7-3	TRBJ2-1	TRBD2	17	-	CASSLSASGSRVDEQFF	TGTGCCAGCAGCTTAAGCGCTAGCGGGAGCAGGGTGGATGAGCAGTTCTTC
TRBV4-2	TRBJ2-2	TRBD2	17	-	CASSQEGTSGSSGELFF	TGTGCCAGCAGCCAGGAAGGGACTAGTGGTAGTAGCGGGGAGCTGTTTTTT
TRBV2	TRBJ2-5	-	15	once	CASRWLGVGQETQYF	TGTGCCAGCAGGTGGTTGGGGGTGGGTCAAGAGACCCAGTACTTC
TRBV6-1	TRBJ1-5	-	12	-	CASKFLEQPQHF	TGTGCCAGCAAGTTTCTGGAGCAGCCCCAGCATTTT
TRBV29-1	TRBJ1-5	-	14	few	CSVVYGAGTEPQHF	TGCAGCGTTGTTTATGGGGCTGGGACGGAGCCCCAGCATTTT
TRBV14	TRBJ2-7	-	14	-	CASSHHGIFYEQYF	TGTGCCAGCAGCCATCACGGGATATTCTACGAGCAGTACTTC
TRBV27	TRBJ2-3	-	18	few	CASSLGPRATGGTDTQYF	TGTGCCAGCAGTTTGGGGCCCCGGGCTACCGGGGGCACAGATACGCAGTATTTT
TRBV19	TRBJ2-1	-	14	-	CASSEGEVYNEQFF	TGTGCCAGTAGTGAAGGGGAAGTCTACAATGAGCAGTTCTTC
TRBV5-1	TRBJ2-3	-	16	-	CASSLFPGRGTDTQYF	TGCGCCAGCAGCTTGTTCCCGGGTCGCGGCACAGATACGCAGTATTTT
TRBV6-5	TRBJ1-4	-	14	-	CASREVGGDEKLFF	TGTGCCAGCCGAGAAGTCGGTGGGGATGAAAAACTGTTTTTT
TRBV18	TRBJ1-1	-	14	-	CASSPSNGNTEAFF	TGTGCCAGCTCACCATCTAACGGGAACACTGAAGCTTTCTTT
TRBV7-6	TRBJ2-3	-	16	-	CASSLVGGSNTDTQYF	TGTGCCAGCAGCTTAGTAGGGGGATCGAACACAGATACGCAGTATTTT
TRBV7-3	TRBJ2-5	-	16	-	CASSLGAHQGGETQYF	TGTGCCAGCAGCTTAGGCGCCCACCAAGGGGGAGAGACCCAGTACTTC
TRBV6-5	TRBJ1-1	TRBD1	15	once	CASSFLQGARFEAFF	TGTGCCAGCAGTTTTCTGCAGGGGGCGAGGTTTGAAGCTTTCTTT
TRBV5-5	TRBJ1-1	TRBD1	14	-	CASSTDPTGDEAFF	TGTGCCAGCAGCACCGACCCAACAGGGGATGAAGCTTTCTTT
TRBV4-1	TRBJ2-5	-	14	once	CASSLNVGRETQYF	TGCGCCAGCAGCCTAAATGTGGGTAGGGAGACCCAGTACTTC
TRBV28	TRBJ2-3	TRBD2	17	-	CASSPHLGLVWTDTQYF	TGTGCCAGCAGTCCACATCTCGGACTAGTCTGGACAGATACGCAGTATTTT
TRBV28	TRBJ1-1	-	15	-	CASGDFWGAVTEAFF	TGTGCCAGCGGGGATTTTTGGGGCGCGGTCACTGAAGCTTTCTTT
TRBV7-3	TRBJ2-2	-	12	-	CASSLGTGELFF	TGTGCCAGCAGCTTGGGCACCGGGGAGCTGTTTTTT
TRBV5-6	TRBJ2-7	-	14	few	CASSLGYREDEQYF	TGTGCCAGCAGCTTAGGTTACCGGGAAGACGAGCAGTACTTC
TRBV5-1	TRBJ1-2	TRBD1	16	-	CASSFARQGLVNGYTF	TGCGCCAGCAGCTTCGCTCGACAGGGGCTGGTAAATGGCTACACCTTC
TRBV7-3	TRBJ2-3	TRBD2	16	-	CASSPLAGGSTDTQYF	TGTGCCAGCAGCCCCCTAGCGGGAGGCAGCACAGATACGCAGTATTTT
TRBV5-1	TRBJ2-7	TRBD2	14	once	CASRLAGGRYEQYF	TGCGCCAGCCGACTAGCGGGAGGGCGCTACGAGCAGTACTTC
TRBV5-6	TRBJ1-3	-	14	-	CASSLAQIGNTIYF	TGTGCCAGCAGCTTGGCCCAGATTGGAAACACCATATATTTT